A single sample is the source of the 13 T cell receptor beta chains below, sequenced in a study of T cells in Graves' hyperthyroidism and ophthalmopathy. Template material for amplifying TCR beta CDR3 regions consisted of RNA transcripts. The HTBI primer set served for first-round RT-PCR of the TCR CDR3. TCRdb independently ran MiXCR on the multiplex PCR reads; one entry per CDR3 protein. Of under 650,000 distinct CDR3 sequences in the sample, around 16% were seen once. The specimen was blood. These receptors came from a young woman with Graves' hyperthyroidism.

The sample holds a few counts of this clonotype. This chain uses TRBV19 with TRBJ2-1, with 7 bases that match TRBD2. The length of the CDR3 is 15 residues. Trimming took 2 bases from V and 6 from J; bases not matched to a gene: 7. Germline loops: CDR1 LNHDA, CDR2 SQIVND (reference sequence). The CDR3, as DNA: TGTGCCAGTAGTATACTAGCGGAGGGGCTCAATGAGCAGTTCTTC. Translation: CASSILAEGLNEQFF.

In its sample, this clonotype was seen many times. V and J are TRBV24-1 and TRBJ2-1, with 9 bases aligning to TRBD2. The trim removed 0 bases at V and 4 bases at J, leaving 3 bases unmatched. CDR3 length: 16 amino acids. CDR1 is KGHDR and CDR2 is SFDVKD in the germline V gene. CDR3 sequence reads: CATSDLRSGSYNEQFF. Here the CDR3 DNA reads TGTGCCACCAGTGATTTGCGTAGCGGGAGTTACAATGAGCAGTTCTTC.

This rearrangement joins TRBV6-2 or TRBV6-3 to TRBJ2-1; 7 nucleotides line up with TRBD1. CDR3 size: 15 residues. Trimming at V came to 2 bases and at J to 9 bases, leaving 10 bases not matched to a gene. Looked up from germline, CDR1 is MNHEY and CDR2 is SVGEGT. The CDR3 here is CASSYPPDRAGEQFF. The CDR3 coding sequence is TGTGCCAGCAGTTACCCCCCCGACAGGGCGGGTGAGCAGTTCTTC.

Turning to this clonotype: A read error is possible here, since a much larger clone lies one base away. CDR3 nucleotide sequence: TGTGCCAGCAGCTTCGGACTAGCGGGAGTATCTGAGCAGTTCTTC. This sequence encodes CASSFGLAGVSEQFF. The chain has TRBV7-3 and TRBJ2-1; 13 bases agree with TRBD2. The V segment lost 3 bases and the J segment 9 bases; nucleotides outside the gene matches: 5. Germline assignment: CDR1 SGHTA and CDR2 FQGTGA. This CDR3 is built from 15 residues.

The rearrangement uses TRBV20-1 and TRBJ2-7; 8 positions match TRBD2. This CDR3 contains 14 residues. Per the germline V gene, CDR1 is DFQATT and CDR2 is SNEGSKA (reference sequence). V lost 6 bases and J lost 7; bases outside the gene matches: 14. DNA of the CDR3: TGCAGTGCGCCTACTAGCGGCAGCTCGGGTGAGCAGTACTTC. It encodes CSAPTSGSSGEQYF.

This clonotype was seen a handful of times. V gene TRBV28 combines with J gene TRBJ2-5; 11 nucleotides line up with TRBD2. Looked up from germline, CDR1 is MDHEN and CDR2 is SYDVKM. The CDR3 length is 15 residues. The junction had 5 bases not matched to a gene; V was cut back by 1 base and J by 7 bases. CDR3 in amino acids: CASSLLTSGSVTQYF. The CDR3 DNA follows: TGTGCCAGCAGTTTATTAACTAGCGGGAGCGTGACCCAGTACTTC.

The chain combines TRBV4-2 with TRBJ1-4; D is perhaps TRBD1 (5 bases). The CDR3 runs to 18 residues. CDR1 is LGHNA, CDR2 YNFKEQ, per germline. V was cut by 2 bases and J by 8 bases, with 24 bases left in between. DNA of the CDR3: TGTGCCAGCAGCCAAAATCCCGTCGGTGGGACGAGGAGCGAAAAACTGTTTTTT. Translating it yields CASSQNPVGGTRSEKLFF.

V is TRBV9 and J is TRBJ1-4; 7 nucleotides agree with TRBD1. The trim removed 3 bases at V and 4 bases at J, leaving 6 bases unmatched. The CDR3 spans 15 residues. The germline V gene has CDR1 SGDLS and CDR2 YYNGEE. Here the CDR3 reads CASSAVRDSNEKLFF. Written as DNA, the CDR3 is TGTGCCAGCAGCGCCGTAAGGGACAGTAATGAAAAACTGTTTTTT.

This chain uses TRBV28 with TRBJ2-1; D is unclear. CDR3 length: 12 residues. Germline CDR1 and CDR2: MDHEN and SYDVKM. Trimming cost V 5 bases and J 11 bases, with 13 bases left between them. CDR3 region: CASSLDGNQQFF. The CDR3 DNA is TGTGCCAGCAGTCTGGACGGAAATCAGCAGTTCTTC.

This clonotype was seen more than once but under ten times. A much larger clonotype is one base distant, so this may be a read error. V usage is TRBV30 and J usage is TRBJ2-5; D possibly uses TRBD1 or TRBD2 (6 bases each). CDR1 GTSNPN and CDR2 SVGIG come from the germline V gene (reference sequence). This CDR3 contains 13 residues. V lost 0 bases, J lost 10 bases, and 15 bases lay in between. The CDR3 bases are TGTGCCTGGAGTGTAATAGAGGGGGGAGACCAGTACTTC. Amino acids: CAWSVIEGGDQYF.

This clonotype was seen at least ten times. CDR3 in DNA: TGTGCCAGCAGCTTAGACCGAGCTGAAGCTTTCTTT. Translation gives CASSLDRAEAFF. This chain joins TRBV7-6 and TRBJ1-1; D is unclear. V was pared by 1 base and J by 6 bases, with 6 bases between. The CDR3 covers 12 residues. Germline CDR1 reads SGHVS; CDR2 reads FNYEAQ.

A single count supports this clonotype. V is TRBV6-5 and J is TRBJ2-7; perhaps TRBD1 as D (6 bases). With 2 bases removed from V and 1 base from J, the gap between germline ends came to 18 bases. Germline V CDR1 and CDR2: MNHEY, SVGAGI. CDR3 length: 17 amino acids. The CDR3 loop reads CASSYASPGAMSYEQYF. CDR3 coding DNA: TGTGCCAGCAGTTACGCTTCCCCAGGGGCGATGTCCTACGAGCAGTACTTC.

Ten or more counts support this clonotype. The chain employs TRBV12-3 or TRBV12-4 and TRBJ2-2; maybe TRBD2 (7 bases). V was shortened by 8 bases and J by 7 bases, with 17 bases between the two germline ends. The CDR3 totals 14 residues. CDR3 nucleotide sequence: TGTGCCAGCCCCCCTACAGGGAGGGGCGGGGAGCTGTTTTTT. Translation: CASPPTGRGGELFF.